This passage covers 26 T cell receptor beta chains from one sample sequenced in a study of blood T cell repertoires in COVID-19. Produced via immunoSEQ multiplex PCR; TCRdb's table is partial and in-frame only. The sample has approximately 340,000 clones; roughly 92% are singletons. Source material: PBMCs or T cells enriched from blood (not recorded which). The origin of the receptors is a middle-aged woman who had been exposed to COVID-19.

The chain uses TRBV30 and TRBJ2-1; tentative D call: TRBD2 (5 bases). Trimming removed 5 bases from V and 7 bases from J, with 18 bases in between. This CDR3 is 14 amino acids long. Germline assignment: CDR1 GTSNPN and CDR2 SVGIG (reference sequence). The CDR3 reads CAWREGWRLNEQFF. The CDR3 DNA reads TGTGCCTGGCGGGAAGGTTGGCGCTTGAATGAGCAGTTCTTC. The whole variable domain, filled in from reference TRBV30 and TRBJ2-1, reads SQTIHQWPATLVQPVGSPLSLECTVEGTSNPNLYWYRQAAGRGLQLLFYSVGIGQISSEVPQNLSASRPQDRQFILSSKKLLLSDSGFYLCAWREGWRLNEQFFGPGTRLTVL.

The rearrangement links TRBV21-1 to TRBJ1-5; the DNA was not used to check the table's D call, TRBD1. TRBV21-1 is marked as a pseudogene. This CDR3 comprises 17 residues. CDR3 DNA: TGTGCCAGCAGCAAGAAAGACAGGGCCATCGGGGATCAGCCCCAGCATTTT. Its protein is CASSKKDRAIGDQPQHF.

The chain couples TRBV19 to TRBJ1-3; TRBD1 might be the D (6 bases). The CDR3 sequence is 15 residues long. V was shortened by 6 bases and J by 3 bases, with 15 bases between the two germline ends. CDR1 LNHDA and CDR2 SQIVND come from the germline V gene (reference sequence). The CDR3 region is CASRGQNLFGNTIYF. CDR3 coding DNA: TGTGCCAGTAGAGGACAGAATCTCTTTGGAAACACCATATATTTT.

The gene calls are TRBV3-1 (or the pseudogene TRBV3-2) and TRBJ1-1; 7 bases align to TRBD1. The CDR3 sequence is 16 residues long. V shed 3 bases, J shed 2 bases, and the junction held 9 bases outside the gene matches. CDR1 LGHDT and CDR2 YNNKEL come from the germline V gene (reference sequence). The CDR3 sequence is CASSHRPGGGNTEAFF. DNA of the CDR3: TGTGCCAGCAGCCACCGCCCTGGAGGGGGCAACACTGAAGCTTTCTTT.

The chain has TRBV4-3 and TRBJ2-7; D gene ambiguous. Trimming removed 1 base at V and 0 bases at J, with 7 bases between. Per germline, CDR1 LGHNA and CDR2 YSLEER. The CDR3 loop spans 14 amino acids. CDR3 protein: CASSQVVSSYEQYF. DNA of the CDR3: TGCGCCAGCAGCCAAGTGGTCAGCTCCTACGAGCAGTACTTC.

The chain recombines TRBV6-2 or TRBV6-3 with TRBJ2-5; 11 bases are shared with TRBD2. V lost 6 bases to trimming and J lost 5 bases; unmatched junction nucleotides: 14. Germline CDR1 reads MNHEY; CDR2 reads SVGEGT. The CDR3 contains 17 residues. CDR3 in amino acids: CASSPRTIAGGRETQYF. As DNA, the CDR3 is TGTGCCAGCAGCCCCAGGACCATAGCGGGGGGGCGGGAGACCCAGTACTTC.

The gene calls are TRBV12-3 or TRBV12-4 and TRBJ1-1; D is perhaps TRBD1 (5 bases). V lost 3 bases to trimming and J lost 6 bases, with 11 bases between them. CDR3 length equals 13 residues. The CDR3 DNA reads as TGTGCCAGCAGTTTGCTGGGAGGGGCTGAAGCTTTCTTT. Translation gives CASSLLGGAEAFF.

The chain joins TRBV5-5 to TRBJ1-3; D not certain. The CDR3 extends over 14 amino acids. V dropped 2 bases and J dropped 4 bases, with 10 bases sitting between them. CDR1 and CDR2 from the germline V gene are SGHKS and YYEKEE (reference sequence). Written as DNA, the CDR3 is TGTGCCAGCAGCTTCTCCCCCCTGGGAAACACCATATATTTT. Translating gives CASSFSPLGNTIYF. Drawing the rest from reference TRBV5-5 and TRBJ1-3, the complete variable domain is DAGVTQSPTHLIKTRGQQVTLRCSPISGHKSVSWYQQVLGQGPQFIFQYYEKEERGRGNFPDRFSARQFPNYSSELNVNALLLGDSALYLCASSFSPLGNTIYFGEGSWLTVV.

The chain links TRBV29-1 to TRBJ1-1; D is unresolved. The CDR3 length is 13 residues. Germline V lookup: CDR1 SQVTM, CDR2 ANQGSEA. Trimming removed 2 bases at V and 0 bases at J, with 7 bases between. The CDR3 sequence: CSVERVMNTEAFF. The CDR3 DNA reads TGCAGCGTTGAACGGGTCATGAACACTGAAGCTTTCTTT. Complete variable domain (other parts from reference TRBV29-1 and TRBJ1-1): SAVISQKPSRDICQRGTSLTIQCQVDSQVTMMFWYRQQPGQSLTLIATANQGSEATYESGFVIDKFPISRPNLTFSTLTVSNMSPEDSSIYLCSVERVMNTEAFFGQGTRLTVV.

The chain recombines TRBV6-1 with TRBJ1-2; D not certain. Germline V CDR1 and CDR2: MNHNS, SASEGT. Between the trimmed V and J ends, which lost 4 bases and 5 bases, there was a span of 20 bases. This CDR3 region has 16 residues. CDR3 sequence reads: CASSAARDRGRYGYTF. The CDR3 coding sequence is TGTGCCAGCAGTGCCGCCCGGGATCGAGGACGATATGGCTACACCTTC.

The chain joins TRBV29-1 to TRBJ1-1, with unresolved D. This CDR3 contains 11 residues. Germline values: CDR1 SQVTM, CDR2 ANQGSEA. V was cut by 4 bases and J by 7 bases, with 10 bases left in between. This CDR3 is CSVARFDEAFF. The CDR3 DNA is TGCAGCGTTGCCAGATTTGATGAAGCTTTCTTT.

The genes are TRBV7-2 and TRBJ1-1; TRBD1 aligns across 8 bases. Germline CDR1 is SGHTA and CDR2 is FQGNSA. J was trimmed by 3 bases and V by 5 bases; bases with no gene match: 11. The CDR3 spans 16 residues. CDR3 in DNA: TGTGCCAGCAGCCCCCGGACAGGGAGGGCGGACACTGAAGCTTTCTTT. Its protein product is CASSPRTGRADTEAFF.

The chain carries TRBV12-2 and TRBJ2-3; TRBD1 is the table's D call, not checked against the DNA. TRBV12-2 is a pseudogene. This CDR3 contains 17 residues. The CDR3 loop is CASRLAKTGSSTDTQYF. The CDR3 DNA is TGTGCAAGTCGCTTAGCAAAAACAGGTTCCAGCACAGATACGCAGTATTTT.

This clone showed up just once. The chain is built from TRBV20-1 and TRBJ2-1; 9 nucleotides align to TRBD2. The germline V gene has CDR1 DFQATT and CDR2 SNEGSKA (reference sequence). The CDR3 length is 16 residues. J was trimmed by 0 bases and V by 3 bases; bases with no gene match: 6. In DNA form, the CDR3 reads TGCAGTGCTAGTCCGTTAGCGGGAGCCTCCTACAATGAGCAGTTCTTC. This encodes CSASPLAGASYNEQFF.

The chain joins TRBV24-1 to TRBJ2-1; TRBD1 aligns across 10 bases. With V trimmed by 8 bases and J by 9 bases, 15 bases remained unmatched. This CDR3 has 16 residues. Germline values: CDR1 KGHDR, CDR2 SFDVKD. The CDR3 loop reads CATTQDQRQGAGEQFF. The CDR3 DNA is TGTGCCACCACGCAGGACCAGAGACAGGGGGCAGGTGAGCAGTTCTTC.

This rearrangement joins TRBV7-2 to TRBJ2-1, with D perhaps TRBD2 (5 bases). CDR3 length equals 14 residues. Per germline, CDR1 SGHTA and CDR2 FQGNSA. The V end lost 5 bases, the J end lost 1 base, and 9 bases lay between the germline ends. This chain's CDR3 is CASSRSGSYNEQFF. CDR3 in DNA: TGTGCCAGCAGCCGCAGCGGTTCCTACAATGAGCAGTTCTTC.

The genes are TRBV5-1 and TRBJ1-1, with a weak D call TRBD1 (6 bases). The CDR3 runs to 14 residues. From germline, CDR1 is SGHRS and CDR2 YFSETQ. V lost 1 base and J lost 0, with 7 bases in between. CDR3 DNA: TGCGCCAGCAGCTTGAGGGGGTTGAACACTGAAGCTTTCTTT. Protein: CASSLRGLNTEAFF.

J is TRBJ2-3 and V is TRBV7-9, with 7 bases identical to TRBD1. Germline V gene data show CDR1 as SEHNR and CDR2 as FQNEAQ (reference sequence). The CDR3 has 15 residues. With V trimmed by 5 bases and J by 2 bases, 7 bases remained unmatched. DNA of the CDR3: TGTGCCAGCAGCGCTGCTGGGACAGACACAGATACGCAGTATTTT. The encoded protein is CASSAAGTDTDTQYF.

The V and J genes are TRBV21-1 and TRBJ2-7; TRBD2 reflects the table's D call only, with no check against the DNA. TRBV21-1 is deemed a pseudogene. CDR3 length equals 14 residues. The CDR3 region is CASSMGKRPYEQYF. The CDR3 DNA sequence: TGTGCCAGCAGCATGGGAAAGCGGCCCTACGAGCAGTACTTC.

The chain has TRBV19 and TRBJ1-2, with D unclear. Germline V gene sequence: CDR1 LNHDA, CDR2 SQIVND (reference sequence). The CDR3 runs 15 residues. V shed 1 base and J shed 0 bases, with 9 bases lying between them. CDR3 nucleotide sequence: TGTGCCAGTAGTATAGGCCTCCTAGCTAACTATGGCTACACCTTC. Its protein product is CASSIGLLANYGYTF.

The chain combines TRBV18 with TRBJ1-1, with 9 nucleotides matching TRBD1. Germline-derived CDR1 and CDR2 are KGHSH and LQKENI. This CDR3 comprises 16 residues. The V gene end was trimmed by 4 bases and the J gene end by 5 bases; junction bases not matched to a gene: 11. CDR3 DNA sequence: TGTGCCAGCTCACGCCTTGGACAGGGGAAGGGGACTGAAGCTTTCTTT. Its protein is CASSRLGQGKGTEAFF.

This chain joins TRBV3-1 (or the pseudogene TRBV3-2) and TRBJ1-3; 10 nucleotides agree with TRBD1. J was trimmed by 8 bases and V by 4 bases; bases with no gene match: 5. This CDR3 contains 14 residues. Germline assignment: CDR1 LGHDT and CDR2 YNNKEL (reference sequence). The DNA for the CDR3 is TGTGCCAGCAGCCCTAGACAGGGGGCTGACACCATATATTTT. It codes for CASSPRQGADTIYF.

The rearrangement uses TRBV18 and TRBJ1-1, with a weak D call TRBD1 (5 bases). Trimming removed 3 bases from V and 5 bases from J, with 19 bases in between. The germline V gene has CDR1 KGHSH and CDR2 LQKENI. CDR3 length equals 16 residues. The CDR3 reads CASSPLMTDIMTEAFF. The CDR3 DNA sequence: TGTGCCAGCTCACCGCTGATGACAGACATTATGACTGAAGCTTTCTTT.

The V gene is TRBV7-2, the J gene TRBJ2-7; 7 nucleotides agree with TRBD1. V gave up 6 bases and J gave up 0 bases; unmatched junction bases: 17. Germline V gives CDR1 SGHTA, CDR2 FQGNSA. The CDR3 has 18 amino acids. The CDR3 sequence is CASRPLGTVSFGSYEQYF. The CDR3 DNA is TGTGCCAGCAGGCCCCTTGGGACAGTTTCGTTTGGCTCCTACGAGCAGTACTTC. Full variable domain (missing parts from reference TRBV7-2 and TRBJ2-7): GAGVSQSPSNKVTEKGKDVELRCDPISGHTALYWYRQSLGQGLEFLIYFQGNSAPDKSGLPSDRFSAERTGGSVSTLTIQRTQQEDSAVYLCASRPLGTVSFGSYEQYFGPGTRLTVT.

The J gene is TRBJ2-7, the V gene TRBV30; D ambiguous. CDR3 length: 13 amino acids. Germline CDR1 and CDR2: GTSNPN and SVGIG (reference sequence). Trimming took off 4 bases at V and 2 bases at J, with 12 bases between the two ends. The CDR3 region has the DNA TGTGCCTGGACGAGGAGCAGAACCTACGAGCAGTACTTC. This codes for CAWTRSRTYEQYF.

CDR3 nucleotides: TGTGCCAGCAGCGTGCGAGGGGGAAAGAATGAGCAGTTCTTC. Translated: CASSVRGGKNEQFF. The rearrangement joins TRBV9 to TRBJ2-1; D possibly corresponds to TRBD1 (6 bases). V gave up 2 bases and J gave up 7 bases, with 13 bases separating them. CDR3 length: 14 amino acids. The germline CDR1 and CDR2 sequences are SGDLS and YYNGEE.